The sample holds many counts of the clone carrying this T cell receptor beta chain. This entry belongs to a study of T-cell reconstitution after alpha-beta-depleted transplantation in children. Library preparation (for TCRbeta) was performed with unique molecular identifiers. TCRdb recomputed calls from the PCR reads with MiXCR, one row per CDR3 protein. The sample has more than 60,000 distinct CDR3 sequences; more than 5.5% are singletons. The CDR3 extends over 15 amino acids. CDR1 and CDR2 (germline): MNHEY, SMNVEV (reference sequence). J lost 4 bases, V lost 6 bases, and 8 bases had no gene match. The chain joins TRBV27 to TRBJ2-1; 8 bases map to TRBD1. The source is a human donor who donated a stem cell graft to a child with acute lymphoblastic leukemia. The sequencing here drew on PBMCs from the stem cell graft donor, taken from the stem cell graft. CDR3 region: CASRPGQGKYNEQFF. In DNA form, the CDR3 reads TGTGCCAGCAGGCCCGGACAGGGCAAGTACAATGAGCAGTTCTTC.